The following is a T cell receptor (beta chain) sequence with its context. What this receptor recognizes is not known. One base away there is no much larger clone; base qualities are not given. The immunoSEQ Assay, a bias-controlled multiplex PCR, was used to amplify TCRbeta CDR3 regions from genomic DNA. The authors' pipeline ran thus. The number of nucleated cells in each sample was estimated by amplification of reference gene primers within the assay. Sequence reads were collapsed and filtered to measure the absolute abundance of every unique TCRbeta CDR3 rearrangement. Productive Simpson clonality was computed per sample as the square root of Simpson's diversity index over productive rearrangements. TCRdb took this table from immuneACCESS and kept in-frame rearrangements with V and J called. Such tables lack part of the clones; where checked against another copy, unresolved V genes explain under half of the gap, and the rest is unexplained. The DNA was the basis for D and trimming; V, J and clone size are from that table. The sample table records some 150,000 clones; around 90% of these occur just once. The top ten constitute under 6% of the sample.

This specimen belongs to a study of blood T cell repertoires in COVID-19 (dated by TCRdb to the early 2020s). Study-wide context: Collaborator samples came from the United States, Italy and Spain and covered acute and convalescent phases of COVID-19. The prospective study material was composed of cDNA or gDNA derived from T cells, B-cell-depleted T cells, or PBMCs. Deeply sampled blood TCRbeta repertoires from subjects exposed to, actively infected with, or recovered from COVID-19 were included in the dataset. A freely available public database, intended as a resource for researchers studying the immune response to SARS-CoV-2, is where the repertoires were released. Samples came from the ongoing ImmuneRACE study (first 160 participants) plus 1,254 subjects from 6 global collaborators. Nearly every sample came with metadata listing a de-identified subject ID, COVID-19 status, age in years and sex. Where available, HLA class I and class II types were obtained from metadata supplied by the sample provider rather than from assay-based typing.

CDR1 and CDR2 (LNHNV, YYDKDF) derive from the germline V gene (reference sequence). The CDR3 covers 15 residues, taking in both the cysteine and the phenylalanine. Just CDR3 DNA is preserved here, 45 bases in frame from base 1. V ends up 5 bases short and J 4 bases short, with an unmatched junction base count of 8. Whole blood was collected in K2EDTA tubes by collaborating institutions according to the institutions' own protocols. For TCRbeta analysis, collaborator samples were shipped as frozen whole blood, as isolated PBMCs, or as DNA extracted from either sample type. Summary of the overall study and its limitations: How much clinical and demographic metadata was included differed by source and by participant, and the metadata was provided uncurated.

Sequencing was performed on peripheral blood. This clonotype was sampled from a human donor in a cohort sampled during active COVID-19. This sequence uses TRBV15 and TRBJ2-7, with TRBD2 matching 10 junction bases. The DNA sequence reads TGTGCCACCAGCGGGGTAGCGGGAGGAAATTACGAGCAGTACTTC. This gives the protein CATSGVAGGNYEQYF.